These 27 T cell receptor beta chains originate from one sample sequenced in a study of blood T cells in healthy people across ages. A second about 7 to 12 cycle PCR used barcoded and J-beta primers. TCRdb re-called the 5' RACE reads through MiXCR, storing one row per CDR3 protein. The table lists 1 million to 1.2 million distinct CDR3 sequences, roughly two fifths of them singletons. The sample consisted of blood. Receptor source: a man between 18 and 29 years old in good health.

The V and J genes are TRBV5-4 and TRBJ1-1; D remains unclear. Deletions cut 0 bases from V and 2 bases from J, with 11 bases between. The CDR3 covers 15 residues. Per germline, CDR1 SGHNT and CDR2 YYREEE (reference sequence). In nucleotides, the CDR3 is TGTGCCAGCAGCTTGGCGGGTGGGCAAAACACTGAAGCTTTCTTT. This gives the protein CASSLAGGQNTEAFF.

This chain joins TRBV7-2 and TRBJ1-6; unclear D gene. Germline V CDR1 and CDR2: SGHTA, FQGNSA. CDR3 length: 15 residues. The ends were cut back, 4 bases at V and 6 bases at J, with 13 bases in the middle. CDR3 coding DNA: TGTGCCAGCAGCTCTGTGGCGCGTATTAATTCACCCCTCCACTTT. Amino acid sequence: CASSSVARINSPLHF.

This clonotype was picked up a small number of times. The chain has TRBV2 and TRBJ2-1, with 11 positions matching TRBD2. Germline assignment: CDR1 SNHLY and CDR2 FYNNEI. This CDR3 spans 17 amino acids. V gave up 5 bases and J gave up 5 bases; unmatched junction bases: 11. In DNA form, the CDR3 reads TGTGCCAGCAGTTCATCTAGCGGGGGGCGCTTAAACAATGAGCAGTTCTTC. Protein sequence: CASSSSSGGRLNNEQFF. Supplemented by reference TRBV2 and TRBJ2-1, the full variable domain reads EPEVTQTPSHQVTQMGQEVILRCVPISNHLYFYWYRQILGQKVEFLVSFYNNEISEKSEIFDDQFSVERPDGSNFTLKIRSTKLEDSAMYFCASSSSSGGRLNNEQFFGPGTRLTVL.

The J gene is TRBJ1-4, the V gene TRBV6-2 or TRBV6-3; D gene uncertain. The germline CDR1 and CDR2 sequences are MNHEY and SVGEGT. Between the trimmed V and J ends, which lost 1 base and 4 bases, there was a span of 7 bases. The CDR3 runs to 14 residues. The chain's CDR3 is CASSYYGFNEKLFF. In nucleotides, the CDR3 is TGTGCCAGCAGTTACTACGGATTTAATGAAAAACTGTTTTTT.

This clonotype was counted at least ten times. V usage is TRBV20-1 and J usage is TRBJ2-1; possible D gene TRBD2, 5 bases. The length of the CDR3 is 15 residues. Germline lookup yields CDR1 DFQATT and CDR2 SNEGSKA (reference sequence). Trimming removed 3 bases from V and 14 bases from J, with 26 bases in between. CDR3 amino acids: CSASFVAPTLPREFF. The CDR3 nucleotides are TGCAGTGCTAGCTTCGTTGCCCCCACGCTCCCGAGGGAGTTCTTC.

The rearrangement joins TRBV4-2 to TRBJ2-2; TRBD1 matches at 7 bases. The CDR3 consists of 16 residues. Trimming at V came to 6 bases and at J to 1 base, leaving 8 bases not matched to a gene. Germline V gives CDR1 LGHNA, CDR2 YNFKEQ. Written as DNA, the CDR3 is TGTGCCAGCAGTCGTCAGGGACAGCTGAACACCGGGGAGCTGTTTTTT. It codes for CASSRQGQLNTGELFF.

This clonotype has only a few counts. The chain uses TRBV4-1 and TRBJ1-5, with D tentatively TRBD1 (5 bases). The length of the CDR3 is 15 residues. The germline V gene encodes CDR1 MGHRA and CDR2 YSYEKL. The germline V and J ends were trimmed by 0 bases and 7 bases, with 13 bases remaining between them. The CDR3 loop reads CASSQDRAGIQPQHF. The CDR3 coding sequence is TGCGCCAGCAGCCAAGATCGGGCAGGGATCCAGCCCCAGCATTTT.

The CDR3 here is CAVTRVFTNYGYTF. DNA of the CDR3: TGTGCCGTCACAAGGGTATTCACTAACTATGGCTACACCTTC. The chain links TRBV6-2 or TRBV6-3 to TRBJ1-2; unclear D gene. CDR1 is MNHEY and CDR2 is SVGEGT in the germline V gene. This CDR3 spans 14 amino acids. V lost 11 bases to trimming and J lost 0 bases, with 16 bases between them.

This sequence joins TRBV11-2 and TRBJ2-5; possible D gene TRBD2, 6 bases. Germline V lookup: CDR1 SGHAT, CDR2 FQNNGV. The V end was cut by 1 base, the J end by 9 bases, with 18 bases between. The CDR3 totals 15 residues. CDR3 bases: TGTGCCAGCAGCTTAGCACGGGCGGGAAGCGTCTCCCAGTACTTC. Its translation: CASSLARAGSVSQYF.

CDR3 amino acids: CSVHRGGTYGYTF. CDR3 nucleotide sequence: TGCAGCGTCCATCGGGGGGGGACCTATGGCTACACCTTC. The rearrangement links TRBV29-1 to TRBJ1-2; possible D gene TRBD1, 5 bases. V lost 6 bases and J lost 4, with 15 bases in between. Germline V gene sequence: CDR1 SQVTM, CDR2 ANQGSEA. The length of the CDR3 is 13 residues. The whole variable domain, filled in from reference TRBV29-1 and TRBJ1-2, reads SAVISQKPSRDICQRGTSLTIQCQVDSQVTMMFWYRQQPGQSLTLIATANQGSEATYESGFVIDKFPISRPNLTFSTLTVSNMSPEDSSIYLCSVHRGGTYGYTFGSGTRLTVV.

As concerns this clonotype: At one of its ends the junction is not consistent with the germline gene, which may arise from a read error. This chain joins TRBV7-9 and TRBJ1-2, with no clear D. CDR3 length equals 13 residues. Germline assignment: CDR1 SEHNR and CDR2 FQNEAQ (reference sequence). The DNA for the CDR3 is TGTGCCAGCAGCTTGGACGTTAACTATGGCTGCACCTTC. As protein: CASSLDVNYGCTF.

The J gene is TRBJ2-3, the V gene TRBV19, with TRBD2 matching 8 bases. The CDR3 loop spans 16 amino acids. CDR1 is LNHDA, CDR2 SQIVND, per germline (reference sequence). Unmatched junction bases numbered 9, after V lost 3 bases and J lost 4 bases. The DNA for the CDR3 is TGTGCCAGTAGTATTATTCACCGGGGGGGCGCAGATACGCAGTATTTT. It yields the protein CASSIIHRGGADTQYF.

The chain couples TRBV6-6 to TRBJ1-4; TRBD1 is a possible D gene (5 bases). The CDR3 spans 15 residues. The V gene's germline CDR1 is MNHNY and CDR2 SVGAGI (reference sequence). The ends were cut back, 5 bases at V and 8 bases at J, with 18 bases in the middle. The CDR3 reads CASSQTPERGEKLFF. The CDR3 coding sequence is TGTGCCAGCAGTCAAACCCCCGAGCGGGGGGAAAAACTGTTTTTT.

This clonotype has a handful of counts. The CDR3 region has the DNA TGTGCCAGCAGTGAAGCCATAACTAATGAAAAACTGTTTTTT. Amino acids: CASSEAITNEKLFF. J is TRBJ1-4 and V is TRBV6-1; D not resolved. V lost 0 bases, J lost 1 base, and 3 bases lay in between. Germline assignment: CDR1 MNHNS and CDR2 SASEGT. There are 14 residues in the CDR3.

This chain links TRBV24-1 with TRBJ2-1, with D unresolved. The V gene's germline CDR1 is KGHDR and CDR2 SFDVKD. V lost 0 bases to trimming and J lost 1 base, with 12 bases between them. The CDR3 totals 17 residues. CDR3 DNA sequence: TGTGCCACCAGTGATTTGGTTGGGGAAGGGTCCTACAATGAGCAGTTCTTC. It yields the protein CATSDLVGEGSYNEQFF.

The chain has TRBV29-1 and TRBJ2-7; D not resolved. The CDR3 sequence is 11 residues long. The germline gives CDR1 SQVTM, CDR2 ANQGSEA. Trimming stripped 7 bases from V and 7 bases from J, with 14 bases between. The CDR3, as DNA: TGCAGCGGTGGAGAATCGAATGAGCAGTACTTC. Translated, it gives CSGGESNEQYF.

This rearrangement joins TRBV6-2 or TRBV6-3 to TRBJ2-7; D perhaps matches TRBD1 (6 bases). The V and J ends lost 7 bases and 3 bases respectively, with 13 bases between them. The CDR3 contains 13 residues. The germline V gene encodes CDR1 MNHEY and CDR2 SVGEGT. CDR3 loop: CASTAQGFYEQYF. CDR3 DNA: TGTGCCAGCACGGCACAGGGTTTCTACGAGCAGTACTTC.

This clonotype has a handful of counts. V usage is TRBV29-1 and J usage is TRBJ2-5, with a possible D match to TRBD2 (6 bases). The germline V and J ends were trimmed by 7 bases and 2 bases, with 17 bases remaining between them. CDR3 length: 14 amino acids. Germline V gene sequence: CDR1 SQVTM, CDR2 ANQGSEA. The CDR3 bases are TGCAGCGCCGAGGGTAGGGAGGAGCAAGAGACCCAGTACTTC. Amino acids: CSAEGREEQETQYF. Together with reference TRBV29-1 and TRBJ2-5, the CDR3 gives the full variable domain: SAVISQKPSRDICQRGTSLTIQCQVDSQVTMMFWYRQQPGQSLTLIATANQGSEATYESGFVIDKFPISRPNLTFSTLTVSNMSPEDSSIYLCSAEGREEQETQYFGPGTRLLVL.

The V and J genes are TRBV27 and TRBJ1-2; D remains ambiguous. Deletions cut 5 bases from V and 7 bases from J, with 17 bases between. The CDR3 length is 14 residues. Germline CDR1 MNHEY, CDR2 SMNVEV (reference sequence). CDR3 residues: CASSVGNRSPGYTF. The CDR3, as DNA: TGTGCCAGCAGTGTAGGAAACCGCTCCCCTGGCTACACCTTC.

This clonotype has just a few counts. V usage is TRBV6-5 and J usage is TRBJ1-2, with TRBD1 as a possible D gene (5 bases). V was shortened by 0 bases and J by 3 bases, with 11 bases between the two germline ends. CDR1 is MNHEY, CDR2 SVGAGI, per germline. The CDR3 contains 15 residues. CDR3 sequence (DNA): TGTGCCAGCAGTTACTCGGGGGGTCGGGACTATGGCTACACCTTC. It translates to CASSYSGGRDYGYTF.

V is TRBV7-9 and J is TRBJ1-2, with 11 bases fitting TRBD1. Germline V gene sequence: CDR1 SEHNR, CDR2 FQNEAQ (reference sequence). V lost 5 bases to trimming and J lost 7 bases; unmatched junction nucleotides: 6. The CDR3 consists of 14 residues. In DNA form, the CDR3 reads TGTGCCAGCAGCCAAGGACAGGGGGCAGGTGGCTACACCTTC. Translated: CASSQGQGAGGYTF.

The CDR3 here is CATGTGKASYNEQYF. Here the CDR3 DNA reads TGTGCCACAGGGACAGGGAAGGCCTCCTACAATGAGCAGTACTTC. This chain joins TRBV6-5 and TRBJ2-1, with 9 bases matching TRBD1. The last part of the DNA fits TRBJ2-7 better; the J call may be wrong. This CDR3 has 15 amino acids. Looked up from germline, CDR1 is MNHEY and CDR2 is SVGAGI.

This clonotype occurred a few times. The chain employs TRBV9 and TRBJ2-3, with TRBD2 matching 12 bases. The V and J ends lost 7 bases and 5 bases, in that order; junction bases with no gene match: 8. The V gene's germline CDR1 is SGDLS and CDR2 YYNGEE. The CDR3 length is 15 residues. For the CDR3, the DNA is TGTGCCAGCTCAACTAGCGGGGGGCGCCTAGATACGCAGTATTTT. Translating it yields CASSTSGGRLDTQYF.

This clonotype occurred a few times. V gene TRBV12-3 or TRBV12-4 combines with J gene TRBJ2-1; TRBD2 matches 7 bases. The CDR3 runs to 14 residues. V lost 3 bases, J lost 10 bases, and 9 bases stayed unmatched. The CDR3 protein is CASSLGSGDYEQFF. CDR3 nucleotides: TGTGCCAGCAGTTTGGGGTCGGGGGACTACGAGCAGTTCTTC.

This chain uses TRBV28 with TRBJ1-2; unclear D gene. Germline values: CDR1 MDHEN, CDR2 SYDVKM. Trimming removed 3 bases from V and 6 bases from J, with 5 bases in between. There are 11 residues in the CDR3. The CDR3 region has the DNA TGTGCCAGCAGTTTTTCCCATGGCTACACCTTC. Amino acid sequence: CASSFSHGYTF.

J is TRBJ1-1 and V is TRBV18, with 9 positions matching TRBD1. Losses at the gene ends were 2 bases for V and 0 bases for J; bases not matched to a gene: 10. The CDR3 length is 18 residues. Germline V lookup: CDR1 KGHSH, CDR2 LQKENI. CDR3 nucleotide sequence: TGTGCCAGCTCACCATCGGGACAGGGATCGGACGTGAACACTGAAGCTTTCTTT. This sequence encodes CASSPSGQGSDVNTEAFF.

The rearrangement links TRBV20-1 to TRBJ1-1; D is undetermined. Looked up from germline, CDR1 is DFQATT and CDR2 is SNEGSKA (reference sequence). V was trimmed by 3 bases and J by 6 bases, leaving 8 bases between them. The CDR3 is 11 residues long. The chain's CDR3 is CSASRQAEAFF. CDR3 nucleotide sequence: TGCAGTGCTAGTCGCCAGGCTGAAGCTTTCTTT.